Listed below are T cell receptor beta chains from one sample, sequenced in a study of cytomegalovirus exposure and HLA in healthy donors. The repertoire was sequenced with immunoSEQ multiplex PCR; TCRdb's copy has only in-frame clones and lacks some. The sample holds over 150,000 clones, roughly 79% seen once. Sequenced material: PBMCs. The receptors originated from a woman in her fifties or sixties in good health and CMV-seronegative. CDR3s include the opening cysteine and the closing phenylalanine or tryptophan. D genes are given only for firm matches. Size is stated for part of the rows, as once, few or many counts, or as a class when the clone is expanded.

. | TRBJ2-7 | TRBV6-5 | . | CASSSEIIAPYEQYF | TGTGCCAGCAGTTCTGAAATAATAGCCCCCTACGAGCAGTACTTC
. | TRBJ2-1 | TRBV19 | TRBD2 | CASTPGGPIEQFF | TGTGCCAGTACCCCGGGGGGGCCGATTGAGCAGTTCTTC
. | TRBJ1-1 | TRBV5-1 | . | CASSAPRGTGNTEAFF | TGCGCCAGCAGCGCACCAAGGGGTACGGGGAACACTGAAGCTTTCTTT
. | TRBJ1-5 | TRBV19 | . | CASIWAPGQPQHF | TGTGCCAGTATATGGGCTCCGGGGCAGCCCCAGCATTTT
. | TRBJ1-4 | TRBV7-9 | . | CASSLAGIANEKLFF | TGTGCCAGCAGCTTAGCCGGGATTGCTAATGAAAAACTGTTTTTT
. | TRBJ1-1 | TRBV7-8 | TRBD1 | CASSSPGQGAHLDTEAFF | TGTGCCAGCAGCTCACCGGGACAGGGGGCCCACCTTGACACTGAAGCTTTCTTT
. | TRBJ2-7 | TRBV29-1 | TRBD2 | CSVFGGGAGETYEQYF | TGCAGCGTTTTCGGGGGGGGAGCGGGAGAAACCTACGAGCAGTACTTC
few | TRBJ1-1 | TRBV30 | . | CACQRGGPEAFF | TGTGCCTGCCAGAGAGGGGGTCCTGAAGCTTTCTTT
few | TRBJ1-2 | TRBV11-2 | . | CASSPHGTPYGYTF | TGTGCCAGCAGCCCCCACGGGACACCTTATGGCTACACCTTC
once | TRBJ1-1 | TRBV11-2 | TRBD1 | CASSVGQGATEAFF | TGTGCCAGCAGCGTCGGACAGGGGGCCACTGAAGCTTTCTTT
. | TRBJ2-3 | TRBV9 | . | CASSGALETQYF | TGTGCCAGCAGCGGGGCCCTCGAGACGCAGTATTTT
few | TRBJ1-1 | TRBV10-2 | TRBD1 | CASSKGQGLEAFF | TGCGCCAGCAGCAAAGGACAGGGACTAGAAGCTTTCTTT
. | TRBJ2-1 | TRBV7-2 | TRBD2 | CASSLGAGGRSRGEQFF | TGTGCCAGCAGCTTAGGAGCTGGCGGGAGGTCCAGGGGTGAGCAGTTCTTC
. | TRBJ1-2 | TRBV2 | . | CASSEWAGDGYTF | TGTGCCAGCAGTGAATGGGCAGGGGATGGCTACACCTTC
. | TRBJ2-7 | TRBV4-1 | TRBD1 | CASSQGTGTYEQYF | TGCGCCAGCAGCCAAGGGACAGGGACCTACGAGCAGTACTTC
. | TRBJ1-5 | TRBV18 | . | CASSRGTPSNQPQHF | TGTGCCAGCTCACGCGGGACGCCTAGCAATCAGCCCCAGCATTTT
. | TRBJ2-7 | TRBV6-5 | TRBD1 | CASSYSRTGPYEQYF | TGTGCCAGCAGTTACTCGAGGACAGGGCCCTACGAGCAGTACTTC
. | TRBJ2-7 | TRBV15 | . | CATSPQRVSVSYEQYF | TGTGCCACCAGCCCTCAGCGAGTTAGCGTCTCCTACGAGCAGTACTTC
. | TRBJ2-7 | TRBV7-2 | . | CASSLVQGPYEQYF | TGTGCCAGCAGCTTAGTACAGGGACCCTACGAGCAGTACTTC
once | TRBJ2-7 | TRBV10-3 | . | CATQGLYYEQYF | TGTGCCACTCAGGGCCTTTACTACGAGCAGTACTTC
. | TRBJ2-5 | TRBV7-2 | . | CASSLASGGVETQYF | TGTGCCAGCAGCTTAGCTTCCGGAGGGGTAGAGACCCAGTACTTC
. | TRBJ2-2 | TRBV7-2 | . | CASSLVGLNTGELFF | TGTGCCAGCAGCTTAGTAGGACTTAACACCGGGGAGCTGTTTTTT
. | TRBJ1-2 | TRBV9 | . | CASSVAGGHGYTF | TGTGCCAGCAGCGTAGCCGGGGGGCATGGCTACACCTTC
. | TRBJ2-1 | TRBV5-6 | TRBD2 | CASSLEPSGGKFF | TGTGCCAGCAGCTTGGAGCCTAGCGGGGGGAAGTTCTTC
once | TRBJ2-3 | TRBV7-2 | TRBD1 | CASSLGQNTDTQYF | TGTGCCAGCAGCCTGGGACAGAACACAGATACGCAGTATTTT
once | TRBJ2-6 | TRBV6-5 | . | CASSYSGDGANVLTF | TGTGCCAGCAGTTACTCCGGGGATGGGGCCAACGTCCTGACTTTC
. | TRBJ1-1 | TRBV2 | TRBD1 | CASSFDRATEAFF | TGTGCCAGCAGTTTCGACAGGGCCACTGAAGCTTTCTTT
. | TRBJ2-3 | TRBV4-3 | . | CASSQERVQGTQYF | TGCGCCAGCAGCCAAGAACGGGTTCAAGGTACGCAGTATTTT